This TCR beta chain emerged from a study of blood T cell repertoires in COVID-19. Whole-study context: Sites in the United States, Italy and Spain provided acute and convalescent COVID-19 samples. Sources were T cells, B-cell-depleted T cells, or PBMCs; the material itself was cDNA or gDNA.

This CDR3 contains 16 residues. TCRdb's table, derived via immunoSEQ multiplex PCR, lists solely in-frame clones and lacks some. The table has around 200,000 clones, 85% to 90% seen once. This sequence joins TRBV21-1 and TRBJ2-7; the DNA was not compared with TRBD1, the D call given in the table. TRBV21-1 is shown as a pseudogene. The clonotype comes from an elderly woman in a cohort sampled during active or convalescent COVID-19. The sample was peripheral blood. CDR3 nucleotides: TGTGCCAGCAGCAAAGCGCCCGCCGGGACAGGGTACGAGCAGTACGTC. It is translated as CASSKAPAGTGYEQYV.